Described below is a single TCR beta chain sequence and its context. No cognate antigen has been identified for it. Base qualities were left out, and no much larger clone turns up one base away. The entry originates in a study of cytomegalovirus exposure and HLA in healthy donors (dated by TCRdb to between 2016 and 2019). A note on the overall study: In an earlier analysis of several hundred of the donors, 276 Gb of sequence data and about 110 million unique TCR beta sequences from roughly 200 million T cells were reported. An early release covering roughly 580 HLA-typed donors comprised about 300 gigabases of sequencing data and roughly 86 million unique TCR sequences. Of the approximately 400 genotyped donors, over 70% fell in the genetic ancestry cluster associated with self-reported Caucasian donors. The aim of the study was to test whether cataloging public T cell receptors could identify signatures of past pathogen exposure. The T cell repertoires of under 750 subjects were profiled by immunosequencing and related to cytomegalovirus serostatus. In addition to the first cohort of 500 to 850 subjects, a separate validation cohort of approximately 130 different subjects was used. To predict cytomegalovirus infection status, the study combined high-throughput TCR immunosequencing, statistical association of individual TCRs with disease status, and machine learning. To study patterns of TCR occurrence, a later analysis re-analyzed previously published TCR beta repertoires from several hundred donors and added high-resolution HLA genotyping. In the later analysis, no new phenotypic data were used to find candidate immune exposures; instead, reliance was placed on TCR beta sequences and their occurrence across donors. In an earlier analysis of more than 550 of the donors, high-throughput TCR beta sequencing was used to judge whether each TCR beta V gene segment behaved as functional or pseudogenic. Donor age, sex, ethnicity and CMV serostatus were compiled alongside the repertoire data. Genome-wide SNP genotypes for about 60% of the 666 donors were used in a later genetic analysis, which treated that subset as a discovery cohort. Every repertoire in the discovery cohort had been generated on one and the same sequencing platform. Both class I and class II loci were covered by HLA typing, at four-digit resolution. Typing coverage differed by locus: A, B, C, DRB1 and DQB1 were typed in about 629-640 donors, DQA1 in roughly 510, DPA1 in 600 to 610, and DPB1 in approximately 450. About five DR-DQ haplotypes were treated as single units for association and clustering because of strong linkage in the cohort. Among around 400 genotyped donors of the cohort, an average of approximately 200,000 unique TCR beta nucleotide sequences was sequenced per donor, of which about 19% were non-productive. General findings and caveats noted by the study authors: A further reported finding was that TCR beta sequences accurately predicted the HLA-A and HLA-B alleles for most subjects in the first cohort. At a false discovery rate of 0.05, a later analysis linked 16,000 or so TCR beta sequences to specific HLA alleles. The authors suggested that the approach could potentially be generalized to other disease states and immunological phenotypes. The classifier was reported to diagnose cytomegalovirus status with high specificity and sensitivity in both the original cohort and the validation cohort. Most TCR sequences were seen in very few donors, while some public TCRs were found in many individuals. Some IMGT-functional V segments, including TRBV6-2 and TRBV6-3, could not be told apart with the 87-base-pair reads, so those segments were excluded. In a later analysis, most CMV-associated TCR beta chains were found to appear HLA-restricted, with HLA associations seemingly driven largely by CMV exposure. In a later genetic analysis, fewer N-insertions in productive TCRs were reported among donors in an Asian-associated ancestry cluster than the roughly 700-donor mean. Strong co-occurrence of HLA alleles, especially DR and DQ, made assigning TCR associations to individual alleles difficult. In vitro tests confirmed that three of the cytomegalovirus-associated TCR beta chains recognize cytomegalovirus antigens. A later genetic analysis associated a missense DCLRE1C variant with V-gene and J-gene trimming of TCR beta chains, and an independent cohort replicated the association. Linkage disequilibrium might explain the correlated functional status among segregating V segments, but an unknown experimental factor could not be ruled out. A later analysis found that HLA-associated TCR beta chains were more clonally expanded and had lower generation probabilities than equally common non-associated chains. In this cohort, only TCR beta chains were sequenced, and detectable features were limited by the absence of alpha or paired-chain data. In a later analysis, several top co-occurrence clusters were reported to appear linked to parvovirus B19, influenza, CMV and Epstein-Barr virus. Because HLA typing was unavailable for some donors at each locus, only the typed subset was used in association tests. The earlier analysis of 587 of the donors excluded roughly 17 rarely observed V segments, including chromosome 9 orphons, because counts were too low. Immune exposure information for the cohort was limited to CMV serostatus. In the study, 164 TCR beta chains were listed as associated with cytomegalovirus. The sequencing pipeline was judged likely to have produced a cluster of highly shared sequence variants as a technical artifact. Presence/absence analyses assumed roughly uniform sequencing depth across donors, an assumption that may not hold. In an earlier analysis of around 600 of the donors, most TCR beta V segments appeared in productive rearrangements about 87% or about 30% of the time, broadly matching IMGT annotations. According to a later analysis, TCR association rates differed among HLA loci, with DRB1 alleles showing the most associated TCRs and HLA-C alleles showing the fewest.

The cohort consisted of 670 or so healthy bone marrow donors. At the time of sampling, all cohort members were nominally healthy, though unrecorded immune exposures were likely present. The donor tested CMV seronegative and was one of the 352 seronegative cohort members. Each donor provided a peripheral blood sample, and peripheral blood mononuclear cells were used for TCR beta sequencing. The Qiagen DNeasy Blood Extraction Kit was used to extract genomic DNA from the blood cell samples. V loses 1 base, J loses 9 bases, and the germline ends lie 7 bases apart. The CDR3 contains 12 residues, cysteine and phenylalanine counted. The retained sequence is limited to the CDR3, 36 bases, with the frame set at the first base. For CDR1 and CDR2, the germline V gene (reference sequence) lists MNHEY and SMNVEV. The library came from the immunoSEQ multiplex PCR assay. The multiplex PCR relied on a mix of 60 forward primers for TCR Vbeta segments and 13 reverse primers for TCR Jbeta segments. The CDR3 region of rearranged TCR beta genes was amplified from genomic DNA with a multiplex PCR assay. On the Illumina HiSeq System, the amplified TCR beta libraries were sequenced as 87-base-pair reads. The study's own analysis went as follows. A later analysis tallied around 87 million unique TCR beta chains across the approximately 670 repertoires, and about 10 million of those chains were shared by two or more donors. Raw reads were error-corrected and collapsed into unique sequences by a nearest-neighbor algorithm in which closely related sequences were merged to remove PCR and sequencing errors. To assign V, D and J gene segments, CDR3 sequences were aligned to IMGT reference sequences. For a sequence to be retained, at least a six-nucleotide match to both a V gene segment and a J gene segment was required. Rearrangements were classified as productive when the CDR3 lacked stop codons and remained in frame with V and J, and all other rearrangements were classified as non-productive. Following IMGT convention, CDR3 was defined as the stretch from the second conserved V-encoded cysteine to the conserved J-encoded phenylalanine. The earlier analysis of about 640 of the donors excluded any sequence lacking an unambiguous match to a single V gene segment. In an earlier analysis of roughly 600 of the donors, a V segment was called functional when productive rearrangements were above 56.7%, and segregating when the standard deviation between donors exceeded 5%. To diagnose cytomegalovirus status from the catalog of TCR beta chain sequences, a statistical classification framework was built. A later analysis assigned V and J genes by comparing TCR nucleotide sequences with IMGT/GENE-DB human TR gene sequences. A later analysis assigned CDR3 sequences and most-parsimonious VDJ recombination scenarios with the TCRdist pipeline. In a later analysis, every TCR beta chain was defined by the combination of its CDR3 amino acid sequence and its V-gene family, and reads without a unique V-gene family were dropped. A later analysis removed 592 highly shared, low-generation-probability nucleotide sequences to deal with suspected cross-contamination and a sequencing artifact. In a later analysis, a clonal expansion index for each public chain was calculated from normalized within-repertoire ranks of inferred template counts. In a later analysis, generation probabilities were computed using a VDJ recombination model fitted to out-of-frame rearrangements, and the results were checked against IGoR. In a later analysis, TCR-TCR, TCR-HLA and TCR-CMV co-occurrence was scored with hypergeometric tests, and a repertoire-size bias correction was applied to TCR pairs. A later analysis estimated false discovery rates by permuting HLA or CMV assignments 20 times. A later analysis grouped co-occurring TCRs with DBSCAN, adding TCRdist sequence similarity when clustering within HLA-allele-positive subsets. Repertoires with fewer than 30,000 or more than 120,000 public chains, plus five repertoires with anomalous nucleotide sharing, were excluded from co-occurrence clustering. The source is immuneACCESS, and TCRdb retained only in-frame sequences with V and J called. Part of the clones is not carried over; for the studies checked, unresolved V genes explain less than half of this, and the remainder is unexplained. The V and J calls and clone size were taken over from that table, and D and trimming were inferred from the DNA. Across this sample there are about 150,000 clones, with roughly 88% seen only once. About 1.2% of the sample goes to the ten largest clones.

The source of this sequence is a boy aged 2-9 years in good health and CMV-seronegative. The V and J genes are TRBV27 and TRBJ2-1, with TRBD1 as a weak D call on 6 bases. Sample: PBMCs. The DNA reads as follows: TGTGCCAGCAGTTTATTAGGGGGTGAGCAGTTCTTC. Its protein is CASSLLGGEQFF.